This passage covers 21 T cell receptor beta chains from one sample sequenced in a study of blood T cells in healthy people across ages. With a J-beta primer mix and a sample-barcoded 5' primer, a second PCR ran about 7 to 12 cycles. TCRdb called the 5' RACE reads again in MiXCR, with one record for every CDR3 protein. The sample records roughly 1,500,000 distinct CDR3 sequences, roughly 45% being singletons. What was sequenced was blood. Receptors originate from a woman younger than 35 in good health.

The genes are TRBV7-9 and TRBJ2-1; D is ambiguous. This CDR3 has 15 amino acids. Germline CDR1 SEHNR, CDR2 FQNEAQ (reference sequence). V gave up 2 bases and J gave up 9 bases, with 17 bases separating them. Here the CDR3 DNA reads TGTGCCAGCAGCTTACGACGACTCGTCGGTTCTGAGCAGTTCTTC. This sequence encodes CASSLRRLVGSEQFF.

V and J are TRBV7-2 and TRBJ2-1, with 11 bases that match TRBD1. The CDR3 totals 16 residues. The germline V gene encodes CDR1 SGHTA and CDR2 FQGNSA. Trimming took 0 bases from V and 9 from J; bases not matched to a gene: 7. As DNA, the CDR3 is TGTGCCAGCAGCTTAGCTTTGGGACAGGGGGGTGGTGAGCAGTTCTTC. It encodes CASSLALGQGGGEQFF.

The CDR3 DNA sequence: TGTGCTAGTGCCCCGGAGCTAGGGCTTGAAGCTTTCTTT. Its translation is CASAPELGLEAFF. The chain uses TRBV12-5 and TRBJ1-1, with D unresolved. CDR1 is LGHNT and CDR2 is FRNRAP in the germline V gene. V lost 7 bases to trimming and J lost 7 bases, with 16 bases between them. This CDR3 has 13 residues. Looking up the rest from reference TRBV12-5 and TRBJ1-1 gives the full variable domain: DARVTQTPRHKVTEMGQEVTMRCQPILGHNTVFWYRQTMMQGLELLAYFRNRAPLDDSGMPKDRFSAEMPDATLATLKIQPSEPRDSAVYFCASAPELGLEAFFGQGTRLTVV.

The V gene is TRBV20-1, the J gene TRBJ2-7; 11 bases are shared with TRBD2. The junction had 10 bases not matched to a gene; V was cut back by 6 bases and J by 0 bases. CDR3 size: 16 residues. Looked up from germline, CDR1 is DFQATT and CDR2 is SNEGSKA (reference sequence). The chain's CDR3 is CSATGTSGKSSYEQYF. The CDR3, as DNA: TGCAGTGCAACCGGGACTAGCGGTAAAAGCTCCTACGAGCAGTACTTC.

The chain employs TRBV29-1 and TRBJ2-7; TRBD1 matches at 7 bases. Unmatched junction bases numbered 12, after V lost 6 bases and J lost 4 bases. Germline V CDR1 and CDR2: SQVTM, ANQGSEA. This CDR3 is 14 amino acids long. Here the CDR3 DNA reads TGCAGCGTGGCTTCCGGGACAGACTCATACGAGCAGTACTTC. Its protein product is CSVASGTDSYEQYF.

The chain has TRBV3-1 and TRBJ2-1, with unresolved D. The J call is uncertain, as TRBJ2-7 better fits the DNA end. CDR3 size: 16 residues. Germline CDR1 is LGHDT and CDR2 is YNNKEL (reference sequence). The CDR3 spells CASSLFGPGSYNEQYF. The CDR3, as DNA: TGTGCCAGCAGCCTATTCGGTCCGGGCTCCTACAATGAGCAGTACTTC.

J is TRBJ2-1 and V is TRBV30; the D call may be TRBD1 or TRBD2 (6 bases each). The CDR3 is made up of 11 amino acids. V lost 8 bases and J lost 9, with 14 bases in between. From germline, CDR1 is GTSNPN and CDR2 SVGIG (reference sequence). CDR3: CAGTQGSEQFF. The DNA for the CDR3 is TGTGCCGGGACTCAGGGGTCTGAGCAGTTCTTC.

This chain links TRBV5-5 with TRBJ2-2; no definite D call. There are 14 residues in the CDR3. V was clipped by 1 base and J by 1 base, with 5 bases between them. From germline, CDR1 is SGHKS and CDR2 YYEKEE (reference sequence). The CDR3 DNA follows: TGTGCCAGCAGCTTGAGTGAGAACACCGGGGAGCTGTTTTTT. Amino acids: CASSLSENTGELFF.

V usage is TRBV7-9 and J usage is TRBJ2-5, with D possibly being TRBD2 (6 bases). V was cut by 4 bases and J by 11 bases, with 14 bases left in between. The CDR3 runs to 12 residues. The germline CDR1 and CDR2 sequences are SEHNR and FQNEAQ (reference sequence). This CDR3 is CASSSNGGGQYF. The CDR3 region has the DNA TGTGCCAGCAGCTCCAATGGTGGGGGGCAGTACTTC.

Comments on this clonotype: A read error may account for a junction end that differs from germline. V is TRBV5-1 and J is TRBJ2-3; 11 bases line up with TRBD1. Per the germline V gene, CDR1 is SGHRS and CDR2 is YFSETQ. This CDR3 spans 15 amino acids. The CDR3 spells CASSSSGTGGGTQYF. The CDR3, as DNA: TGTGCCAGCAGCTCGTCCGGGACAGGGGGGGGTACGCAGTATTTT.

This clonotype has only a few counts. V gene TRBV7-2 combines with J gene TRBJ2-7, with TRBD2 as a possible D gene (6 bases). This CDR3 is built from 15 residues. Trimming shortened V by 5 bases and J by 7 bases, and 21 bases separated the two germline ends. Germline values: CDR1 SGHTA, CDR2 FQGNSA. The CDR3 is CASSPGGLSTGEQYF. In DNA, the CDR3 is TGTGCCAGCAGCCCCGGGGGACTCTCAACGGGTGAGCAGTACTTC.

The chain uses TRBV20-1 and TRBJ1-5; D may be TRBD1 (5 bases). Germline V gene sequence: CDR1 DFQATT, CDR2 SNEGSKA (reference sequence). V was cut by 6 bases and J by 0 bases, with 15 bases left in between. This CDR3 spans 15 amino acids. The CDR3 DNA sequence: TGCAGTGCCCGGCCCCCCGGGACTAGCAATCAGCCCCAGCATTTT. Translating gives CSARPPGTSNQPQHF.

The chain joins TRBV20-1 to TRBJ1-1; D gene unclear. The V end lost 3 bases, the J end lost 4 bases, and 9 bases lay between the germline ends. The CDR3 sequence is 12 residues long. Germline CDR1 DFQATT, CDR2 SNEGSKA (reference sequence). The CDR3 protein is CSASEVRTEAFF. In DNA form, the CDR3 reads TGCAGTGCTAGTGAGGTTCGCACTGAAGCTTTCTTT.

The rearrangement joins TRBV27 to TRBJ2-3, with 9 bases aligning to TRBD2. V lost 4 bases and J lost 2; bases outside the gene matches: 13. The CDR3 contains 18 residues. CDR1 MNHEY and CDR2 SMNVEV come from the germline V gene (reference sequence). The CDR3 region has the DNA TGTGCCAGCAGTTCCATTATTCGCCCTAGCGGGGACACAGATACGCAGTATTTT. This sequence encodes CASSSIIRPSGDTDTQYF.

V is TRBV27 and J is TRBJ2-5; tentative D call: TRBD1 (5 bases). The CDR3 is 15 residues long. Germline CDR1 and CDR2: MNHEY and SMNVEV (reference sequence). The V gene lost 3 bases and the J gene lost 0 bases, with 11 bases spanning the gap. The CDR3 spells CASSFYRQYQETQYF. CDR3 DNA: TGTGCCAGCAGTTTTTATCGACAGTACCAAGAGACCCAGTACTTC.

The CDR3 is CASRPQGAQGNTIYF. In DNA form, the CDR3 reads TGTGCCAGCAGGCCACAGGGGGCGCAGGGAAACACCATATATTTT. The chain couples TRBV28 to TRBJ1-3, with 9 positions matching TRBD1. The CDR3 loop spans 15 amino acids. V lost 6 bases to trimming and J lost 4 bases; unmatched junction nucleotides: 7. Germline lookup yields CDR1 MDHEN and CDR2 SYDVKM.

This clonotype was recorded a few times. This chain joins TRBV4-1 and TRBJ2-1, with 8 bases lining up with TRBD1. With 5 bases clipped from V and 7 bases from J, the junction kept 7 bases outside the gene matches. The germline CDR1 and CDR2 sequences are MGHRA and YSYEKL. This CDR3 comprises 14 residues. Here the CDR3 DNA reads TGCGCCAGCAGCAGACAGGGGCTCGATAATGAGCAGTTCTTC. Its protein is CASSRQGLDNEQFF.

The chain uses TRBV12-5 and TRBJ2-7, with 12 bases aligning to TRBD1. J lost 2 bases, V lost 7 bases, and 15 bases had no gene match. This CDR3 has 18 residues. From germline, CDR1 is LGHNT and CDR2 FRNRAP. CDR3: CASAPGTGGLLNTYEQYF. The CDR3 DNA reads as TGTGCTAGTGCTCCCGGGACAGGGGGCCTTCTGAACACCTACGAGCAGTACTTC.

This clonotype was recorded a few times. This chain uses TRBV6-5 with TRBJ2-3; TRBD2 agrees at 10 bases. CDR1 is MNHEY, CDR2 SVGAGI, per germline. V was clipped by 7 bases and J by 4 bases; unmatched bases: 8. The CDR3 runs 15 residues. CDR3 in DNA: TGTGCCAGCACCTTAGCGGGAGGTCCCGCAGATACGCAGTATTTT. This encodes CASTLAGGPADTQYF.

This clonotype was observed a handful of times. The chain employs TRBV29-1 and TRBJ2-5; 7 nucleotides agree with TRBD1. J was trimmed by 2 bases and V by 7 bases; bases with no gene match: 7. Germline lookup yields CDR1 SQVTM and CDR2 ANQGSEA. This CDR3 spans 13 amino acids. CDR3 amino acids: CSADGTEQETQYF. In DNA form, the CDR3 reads TGCAGCGCCGATGGGACAGAACAAGAGACCCAGTACTTC.

This clonotype was detected once. Its ends do not fully match the called genes, so a read error is possible. The V call is TRBV4-1, the J call TRBJ1-2, with 11 bases aligning to TRBD1. Germline CDR1 MGHRA, CDR2 YSYEKL. This CDR3 region has 16 residues. CDR3 nucleotides: TGCGTCAGCAGCCAAGAACCGGGACAGGGGGTTCGTGGCTACACCTTC. This sequence encodes CVSSQEPGQGVRGYTF.